This TCR beta chain was observed in a study of Graves' ophthalmopathy and Graves' hyperthyroidism. This clonotype was found many times. Its target is unknown. Amplification from RNA transcripts yielded the TCR beta CDR3 regions. The first-round RT-PCR employed HTBI primers together with the Qiagen OneStep RT-PCR kit. A multiplex PCR was then performed as the second round. One entry per CDR3 protein, called by TCRdb with MiXCR from the multiplex PCR reads. Found here are roughly 410,000 distinct CDR3 sequences, 15% of them singletons; the top ten hold roughly 7%. General observations from the study: Most expanded thyroid clonotypes above 0.001 frequency also appeared in blood.

People with hyperthyroidism were aged 18 to 65 and newly diagnosed, under 2 months' duration. The V gene end was trimmed by 1 base and the J gene end by 17 bases; junction bases not matched to a gene: 4. The CDR3 is made up of 12 amino acids. Germline loops: CDR1 SGHDT, CDR2 YYEEEE. This chain connects TRBV5-6 to TRBJ1-6; 9 positions match TRBD1. Sequencing used peripheral blood. The sequence was collected from a woman between 18 and 29 years old with stable Graves' hyperthyroidism. CDR3 loop: CASSLRDREVHF. As DNA, the CDR3 is TGTGCCAGCAGCTTGCGGGACAGGGAAGTCCACTTT.